This is a list of T cell receptor beta chains from one sample in a study of T cell responses to AZD1222 COVID-19 vaccine. Only in-frame clones appear in the TCRdb table, and some are missing; sequencing was by immunoSEQ multiplex PCR. The sample yields some 130,000 clones, 80% to 90% seen once. This specimen consisted of peripheral blood, obtained on day 0 of AZD1222 vaccination. These receptors were obtained from an adult in good health. Each CDR3 is given with its conserved first and last residue. The order of the fields is V gene, D gene, clone size, J gene, CDR3 protein, CDR3 DNA. A D gene is named only where the DNA matches it firmly. Clone size appears in some rows only: once, few, many, or a class for an expanded clone.

v_gene: TRBV15
d_gene: TRBD1
abundance: .
j_gene: TRBJ1-3
CDR3aa: CATSRDRQGRAGNTIYF
CDR3nt: TGTGCCACCAGCAGAGATAGACAGGGTCGAGCGGGAAACACCATATATTTT

v_gene: TRBV11-2
d_gene: TRBD2
abundance: .
j_gene: TRBJ2-7
CDR3aa: CASSIPGLGAYEQYF
CDR3nt: TGTGCCAGCAGCATCCCGGGACTAGGGGCCTACGAGCAGTACTTC

v_gene: TRBV7-9
d_gene: .
abundance: .
j_gene: TRBJ2-1
CDR3aa: CASSLAGTPALDEQFF
CDR3nt: TGTGCCAGCAGCCTAGCCGGGACCCCCGCATTGGATGAGCAGTTCTTC

v_gene: TRBV25-1
d_gene: .
abundance: once
j_gene: TRBJ1-1
CDR3aa: CASSEYMQGNTEAFF
CDR3nt: TGTGCCAGCAGTGAATATATGCAGGGGAACACTGAAGCTTTCTTT

v_gene: TRBV4-1
d_gene: .
abundance: .
j_gene: TRBJ2-2
CDR3aa: CASSQAISGRAGELFF
CDR3nt: TGCGCCAGCAGCCAAGCTATATCAGGGCGGGCCGGGGAGCTGTTTTTT

v_gene: TRBV6-5
d_gene: TRBD1
abundance: .
j_gene: TRBJ1-5
CDR3aa: CASRTGGKQPQHF
CDR3nt: TGTGCCAGCCGGACAGGGGGCAAGCAGCCCCAGCATTTT

v_gene: TRBV5-1
d_gene: TRBD1
abundance: .
j_gene: TRBJ1-6
CDR3aa: CASSFGQGANSPLHF
CDR3nt: TGCGCCAGCAGCTTCGGACAGGGGGCTAATTCACCCCTCCACTTT

v_gene: TRBV19
d_gene: .
abundance: .
j_gene: TRBJ1-2
CDR3aa: CASDLRGDLDGYTF
CDR3nt: TGTGCCAGTGATCTTCGGGGGGATCTGGATGGCTACACCTTC

v_gene: TRBV13
d_gene: TRBD1
abundance: few
j_gene: TRBJ2-1
CDR3aa: CASSSRDSSNEQFF
CDR3nt: TGTGCCAGCAGCTCAAGGGACAGTTCAAATGAGCAGTTCTTC

v_gene: TRBV3-1/TRBV3-2
d_gene: TRBD2
abundance: few
j_gene: TRBJ2-1
CDR3aa: CASSPGTSGDNEQFF
CDR3nt: TGTGCCAGCAGCCCAGGGACTAGCGGGGACAATGAGCAGTTCTTC

v_gene: TRBV7-3
d_gene: .
abundance: .
j_gene: TRBJ2-1
CDR3aa: CASSLRGYNEQFF
CDR3nt: TGTGCCAGCAGCTTAAGGGGCTACAATGAGCAGTTCTTC

v_gene: TRBV28
d_gene: .
abundance: .
j_gene: TRBJ1-1
CDR3aa: CASSLDTPRNTEAFF
CDR3nt: TGTGCCAGCAGTTTAGATACCCCAAGGAACACTGAAGCTTTCTTT

v_gene: TRBV5-1
d_gene: .
abundance: once
j_gene: TRBJ2-5
CDR3aa: CASSLALVQETQYF
CDR3nt: TGCGCCAGCAGCTTGGCTCTAGTCCAAGAGACCCAGTACTTC

v_gene: TRBV30
d_gene: .
abundance: .
j_gene: TRBJ1-2
CDR3aa: CAWSVTRGPGYTF
CDR3nt: TGTGCCTGGAGTGTAACGAGGGGCCCCGGCTACACCTTC

v_gene: TRBV9
d_gene: .
abundance: once
j_gene: TRBJ1-2
CDR3aa: CASSAGARYTYGYTF
CDR3nt: TGTGCCAGCAGCGCAGGGGCCAGGTATACATATGGCTACACCTTC

v_gene: TRBV12-3/TRBV12-4
d_gene: .
abundance: once
j_gene: TRBJ2-6
CDR3aa: CASRPSGANVLTF
CDR3nt: TGTGCCAGCAGGCCCTCTGGGGCCAACGTCCTGACTTTC

v_gene: TRBV2
d_gene: TRBD2
abundance: .
j_gene: TRBJ2-1
CDR3aa: CASRSRGAGEYNEQFF
CDR3nt: TGTGCCAGCAGATCAAGAGGGGCGGGAGAATACAATGAGCAGTTCTTC

v_gene: TRBV5-1
d_gene: TRBD1
abundance: .
j_gene: TRBJ2-1
CDR3aa: CASSPGTGAWNSYNEQFF
CDR3nt: TGCGCCAGCAGCCCCGGGACAGGGGCCTGGAACTCCTACAATGAGCAGTTCTTC

v_gene: TRBV20-1
d_gene: .
abundance: .
j_gene: TRBJ1-2
CDR3aa: CSVPEGAGYTF
CDR3nt: TGCAGTGTCCCCGAGGGCGCGGGCTACACCTTC

v_gene: TRBV28
d_gene: .
abundance: .
j_gene: TRBJ1-1
CDR3aa: CASRDTTWTEAFF
CDR3nt: TGTGCCAGCAGGGACACCACTTGGACTGAAGCTTTCTTT

v_gene: TRBV14
d_gene: .
abundance: once
j_gene: TRBJ1-1
CDR3aa: CASSQVRSSTEAFF
CDR3nt: TGTGCCAGCAGCCAAGTAAGAAGTTCCACTGAAGCTTTCTTT

v_gene: TRBV12-3/TRBV12-4
d_gene: .
abundance: .
j_gene: TRBJ1-5
CDR3aa: CASSSQGFQPQHF
CDR3nt: TGTGCCAGCAGTTCGCAGGGTTTTCAGCCCCAGCATTTT

v_gene: TRBV7-2
d_gene: .
abundance: .
j_gene: TRBJ2-7
CDR3aa: CASSLARWTAGEQYF
CDR3nt: TGTGCCAGCAGCTTAGCCCGCTGGACAGCCGGGGAGCAGTACTTC

v_gene: TRBV6-4
d_gene: .
abundance: .
j_gene: TRBJ2-5
CDR3aa: CASSPDLGETQYF
CDR3nt: TGTGCCAGCAGCCCCGACTTGGGGGAGACCCAGTACTTC

v_gene: TRBV19
d_gene: TRBD1
abundance: .
j_gene: TRBJ2-6
CDR3aa: CASSVRQGVANVLTF
CDR3nt: TGTGCCAGTAGTGTAAGACAGGGAGTGGCCAACGTCCTGACTTTC

v_gene: TRBV4-1
d_gene: TRBD1
abundance: .
j_gene: TRBJ1-5
CDR3aa: CASSQEGARDRGQPQHF
CDR3nt: TGCGCCAGCAGCCAAGAAGGTGCGCGGGACAGGGGTCAGCCCCAGCATTTT

v_gene: TRBV28
d_gene: .
abundance: .
j_gene: TRBJ2-5
CDR3aa: CASSSRETQYF
CDR3nt: TGTGCCAGCAGTTCACGAGAGACCCAGTACTTC

v_gene: TRBV3-1/TRBV3-2
d_gene: .
abundance: .
j_gene: TRBJ2-7
CDR3aa: CASSQGPGHFYEQYF
CDR3nt: TGTGCCAGCAGCCAGGGACCGGGGCATTTCTACGAGCAGTACTTC

v_gene: TRBV11-2
d_gene: .
abundance: once
j_gene: TRBJ1-2
CDR3aa: CASSGQSGYTF
CDR3nt: TGTGCCAGCAGCGGACAATCCGGCTACACCTTC

v_gene: TRBV12-3/TRBV12-4
d_gene: .
abundance: .
j_gene: TRBJ2-7
CDR3aa: CASCSVPWGEQYF
CDR3nt: TGTGCCAGCTGCTCGGTCCCTTGGGGCGAGCAGTACTTC

v_gene: TRBV7-2
d_gene: TRBD2
abundance: few
j_gene: TRBJ2-5
CDR3aa: CASSFRTSGILTQTQYF
CDR3nt: TGTGCCAGCAGCTTCCGGACTAGCGGGATCTTAACTCAGACCCAGTACTTC

v_gene: TRBV5-1
d_gene: TRBD2
abundance: .
j_gene: TRBJ2-3
CDR3aa: CASSLSSGPLGTDTQYF
CDR3nt: TGCGCCAGCAGCTTGTCTAGCGGGCCCCTGGGCACAGATACGCAGTATTTT

v_gene: TRBV7-8
d_gene: .
abundance: once
j_gene: TRBJ1-5
CDR3aa: CASSSLDVSNQPQHF
CDR3nt: TGTGCCAGCAGCTCCCTGGACGTTAGCAATCAGCCCCAGCATTTT

v_gene: TRBV7-9
d_gene: .
abundance: .
j_gene: TRBJ1-2
CDR3aa: CASSWRDPIYGYTF
CDR3nt: TGTGCCAGCAGCTGGAGGGACCCTATCTATGGCTACACCTTC

v_gene: TRBV2
d_gene: TRBD1
abundance: few
j_gene: TRBJ1-2
CDR3aa: CASSPNRGRVYGYTF
CDR3nt: TGTGCCAGCAGTCCCAACAGGGGGCGCGTCTATGGCTACACCTTC

v_gene: TRBV6-5
d_gene: .
abundance: .
j_gene: TRBJ1-1
CDR3aa: CASSYGGGEAIEAFF
CDR3nt: TGTGCCAGCAGTTACGGCGGGGGGGAAGCGATAGAAGCTTTCTTT

v_gene: TRBV19
d_gene: .
abundance: .
j_gene: TRBJ2-1
CDR3aa: CASSIVAGQGRNEQFF
CDR3nt: TGTGCCAGTAGTATAGTAGCGGGACAGGGTCGCAATGAGCAGTTCTTC

v_gene: TRBV28
d_gene: .
abundance: .
j_gene: TRBJ1-2
CDR3aa: CASSFGQGLYGYTF
CDR3nt: TGTGCCAGCAGTTTCGGGCAGGGGCTCTATGGCTACACCTTC

v_gene: TRBV7-6
d_gene: TRBD1
abundance: .
j_gene: TRBJ2-6
CDR3aa: CASSKGQGQPSGANVLTF
CDR3nt: TGTGCCAGCAGCAAAGGACAGGGCCAACCCTCTGGGGCCAACGTCCTGACTTTC

v_gene: TRBV14
d_gene: TRBD1
abundance: .
j_gene: TRBJ2-7
CDR3aa: CASSQAGQGGDEQYF
CDR3nt: TGTGCCAGCAGCCAAGCCGGACAGGGAGGCGACGAGCAGTACTTC

v_gene: TRBV5-4
d_gene: TRBD1
abundance: .
j_gene: TRBJ2-2
CDR3aa: CASRRDRSAGELFF
CDR3nt: TGTGCCAGCAGGCGGGACAGGTCTGCCGGGGAGCTGTTTTTT

v_gene: TRBV5-5
d_gene: TRBD1
abundance: .
j_gene: TRBJ2-7
CDR3aa: CASSRYEGTGTPEQYF
CDR3nt: TGTGCCAGCAGCCGTTATGAAGGGACAGGGACCCCGGAGCAGTACTTC

v_gene: TRBV18
d_gene: .
abundance: once
j_gene: TRBJ2-5
CDR3aa: CASSPMETQYF
CDR3nt: TGTGCCAGCTCACCAATGGAGACCCAGTACTTC

v_gene: TRBV5-4
d_gene: .
abundance: .
j_gene: TRBJ2-1
CDR3aa: CASSLVGDPGRFEQFF
CDR3nt: TGTGCCAGCAGCTTGGTTGGGGACCCCGGACGTTTTGAGCAGTTCTTC

v_gene: TRBV18
d_gene: .
abundance: once
j_gene: TRBJ2-1
CDR3aa: CASSPGNRDLTNEQFF
CDR3nt: TGTGCCAGCTCACCCGGGAATAGGGACTTAACCAATGAGCAGTTCTTC

v_gene: TRBV19
d_gene: .
abundance: .
j_gene: TRBJ2-7
CDR3aa: CASRGQGVGEQYF
CDR3nt: TGTGCCAGTAGGGGCCAGGGTGTAGGGGAGCAGTACTTC

v_gene: TRBV20-1
d_gene: .
abundance: once
j_gene: TRBJ1-2
CDR3aa: CSARVTGIDGYTF
CDR3nt: TGCAGTGCTCGTGTTACCGGGATCGATGGCTACACCTTC

v_gene: TRBV3-1/TRBV3-2
d_gene: .
abundance: .
j_gene: TRBJ1-1
CDR3aa: CASSQDRSQGFRNTEAFF
CDR3nt: TGTGCCAGCAGCCAAGATCGTAGCCAGGGTTTCAGGAACACTGAAGCTTTCTTT

v_gene: TRBV29-1
d_gene: .
abundance: few
j_gene: TRBJ2-4
CDR3aa: CSVTDPRRGNIQYF
CDR3nt: TGCAGCGTCACGGACCCGCGGAGGGGAAACATTCAGTACTTC

v_gene: TRBV7-2
d_gene: .
abundance: .
j_gene: TRBJ2-1
CDR3aa: CASSPSADLYNEQFF
CDR3nt: TGTGCCAGCAGCCCCTCAGCGGATCTATACAATGAGCAGTTCTTC

v_gene: TRBV29-1
d_gene: .
abundance: .
j_gene: TRBJ1-1
CDR3aa: CSVPGGLSTEAFF
CDR3nt: TGCAGCGTCCCGGGGGGCTTGAGCACTGAAGCTTTCTTT

v_gene: TRBV6-5
d_gene: .
abundance: .
j_gene: TRBJ2-5
CDR3aa: CASSQTYWGQETQYF
CDR3nt: TGTGCCAGCAGTCAGACATACTGGGGACAAGAGACCCAGTACTTC

v_gene: TRBV2
d_gene: .
abundance: .
j_gene: TRBJ1-1
CDR3aa: CASRKDLATEAFF
CDR3nt: TGTGCCAGCAGGAAAGACTTAGCCACTGAAGCTTTCTTT

v_gene: TRBV28
d_gene: TRBD2
abundance: once
j_gene: TRBJ2-5
CDR3aa: CASSVPTSGSRETQYF
CDR3nt: TGTGCCAGCAGTGTCCCGACTAGCGGGAGTCGAGAGACCCAGTACTTC

v_gene: TRBV7-2
d_gene: TRBD1
abundance: .
j_gene: TRBJ2-7
CDR3aa: CASSLQTGGSYEQYF
CDR3nt: TGTGCCAGCAGCTTACAGACAGGGGGCTCGTACGAGCAGTACTTC